Listed here are 7 T cell receptor beta chains from one sample, sequenced in a study of cytomegalovirus exposure and HLA in healthy donors. The PCR was carried out with 60 Vbeta primers and 13 Jbeta primers. Profiling relied on immunoSEQ multiplex PCR, and the TCRdb table lists in-frame clones only, not all of them. The sample yields approximately 150,000 clones, around 86% seen once. Specimen: PBMCs. The receptors here all came from a man aged 50 or older in good health and CMV-seropositive.

This rearrangement joins TRBV6-6 to TRBJ2-2; D unresolved. The CDR3 runs to 15 residues. CDR1 and CDR2 (germline): MNHNY, SVGAGI (reference sequence). Trimming took off 8 bases at V and 2 bases at J, with 15 bases between the two ends. This chain's CDR3 is CASSSTKRNTGELFF. The CDR3 region has the DNA TGTGCCAGCTCCTCCACTAAAAGAAACACCGGGGAGCTGTTTTTT.

CDR3 DNA sequence: TGTGCCTGGAGTGCCCTCTACAATGAGCAGTTCTTC. Amino acids: CAWSALYNEQFF. The J gene is TRBJ2-1, the V gene TRBV30; D remains ambiguous. The CDR3 loop spans 12 amino acids. Trimming removed 1 base from V and 3 bases from J, with 4 bases in between. CDR1 GTSNPN and CDR2 SVGIG come from the germline V gene (reference sequence).

The chain couples TRBV2 to TRBJ2-2, with TRBD1 matching 7 bases. V gave up 7 bases and J gave up 1 base; unmatched junction bases: 3. The germline V gene has CDR1 SNHLY and CDR2 FYNNEI. This CDR3 spans 14 amino acids. CDR3 DNA: TGTGCCAGCAAGGGACAGATGAACACCGGGGAGCTGTTTTTT. Translating it yields CASKGQMNTGELFF.

The gene calls are TRBV9 and TRBJ1-3; 7 bases fit TRBD1. V trimming: 0 bases; J trimming: 1 base; junction bases outside the gene matches: 4. CDR3 length: 16 amino acids. The germline gives CDR1 SGDLS, CDR2 YYNGEE. The CDR3 DNA sequence: TGTGCCAGCAGCGTAGGAGAGGGGGCGTCTGGAAACACCATATATTTT. Its translation is CASSVGEGASGNTIYF.

The V call is TRBV7-2, the J call TRBJ2-2; TRBD1 agrees at 8 bases. The CDR3 extends over 16 amino acids. Trimming cost V 4 bases and J 2 bases; bases outside gene matches: 6. The germline CDR1 and CDR2 sequences are SGHTA and FQGNSA. The CDR3 protein is CASSSRTGFNTGELFF. The CDR3 nucleotides are TGTGCCAGCAGCTCCAGGACAGGGTTTAACACCGGGGAGCTGTTTTTT.

V and J are TRBV15 and TRBJ2-2; 16 nucleotides match TRBD2. V was pared by 3 bases and J by 6 bases, with 4 bases of the junction left unmatched. Germline assignment: CDR1 LNHNV and CDR2 YYDKDF (reference sequence). CDR3 length: 17 residues. The chain's CDR3 is CATSRSGLAGGAGELFF. Here the CDR3 DNA reads TGTGCCACCAGCAGGTCGGGACTAGCGGGAGGGGCCGGGGAGCTGTTTTTT.

V and J are TRBV5-4 and TRBJ2-7, with TRBD1 identical over 9 bases. V lost 7 bases and J lost 6; bases outside the gene matches: 23. The CDR3 sequence is 18 residues long. The V gene's germline CDR1 is SGHNT and CDR2 YYREEE (reference sequence). The CDR3 loop reads CASQNLLAPRDRVIEQYF. Written as DNA, the CDR3 is TGTGCCAGCCAAAACCTCCTCGCCCCCCGGGACAGGGTGATCGAGCAGTACTTC.